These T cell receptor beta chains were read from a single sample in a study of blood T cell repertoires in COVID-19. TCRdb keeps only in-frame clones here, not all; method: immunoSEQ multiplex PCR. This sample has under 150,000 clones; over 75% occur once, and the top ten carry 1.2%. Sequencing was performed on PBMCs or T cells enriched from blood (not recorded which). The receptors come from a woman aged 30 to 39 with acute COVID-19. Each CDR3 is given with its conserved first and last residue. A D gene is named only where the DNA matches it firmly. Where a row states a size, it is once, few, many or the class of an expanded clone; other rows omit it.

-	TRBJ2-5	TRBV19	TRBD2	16	CASSTGLAGATETQYF	TGTGCCAGTAGTACGGGACTAGCGGGAGCTACAGAGACCCAGTACTTC
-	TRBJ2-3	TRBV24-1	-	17	CATSDLGQGGFPDTQYF	TGTGCCACCAGTGACCTCGGACAGGGAGGGTTTCCAGATACGCAGTATTTT
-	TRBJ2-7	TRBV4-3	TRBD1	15	CASSQDRGQGYEQYF	TGCGCCAGCAGCCAAGATCGGGGACAGGGCTACGAGCAGTACTTC
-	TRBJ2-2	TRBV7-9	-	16	CASSLIGSTNTGELFF	TGTGCCAGCAGCTTAATCGGGAGTACGAACACCGGGGAGCTGTTTTTT
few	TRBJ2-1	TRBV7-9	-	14	CASSSRQVYNEQFF	TGTGCCAGCAGCTCCAGACAGGTCTACAATGAGCAGTTCTTC
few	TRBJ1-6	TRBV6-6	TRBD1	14	CASCWDRGNSPLHF	TGTGCCAGCTGTTGGGACAGGGGTAATTCACCCCTCCACTTT
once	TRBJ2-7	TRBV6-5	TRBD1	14	CASSYGGQGSEQYF	TGTGCCAGCAGTTACGGCGGACAGGGGAGCGAGCAGTACTTC
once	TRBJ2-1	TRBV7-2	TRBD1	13	CASSPGQLNEQFF	TGTGCCAGCAGCCCGGGACAGTTGAATGAGCAGTTCTTC
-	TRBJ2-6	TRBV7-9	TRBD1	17	CASSSNTGASGANVLTF	TGTGCCAGCAGCTCCAATACAGGGGCCTCTGGGGCCAACGTCCTGACTTTC
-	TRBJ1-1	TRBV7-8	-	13	CASVQHAATEAFF	TGTGCCAGCGTACAACATGCGGCCACTGAAGCTTTCTTT
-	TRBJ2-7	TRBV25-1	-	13	CASSEWSTDEQYF	TGTGCCAGCAGTGAATGGAGTACGGACGAGCAGTACTTC
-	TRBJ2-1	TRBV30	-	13	CAWSVRDAGEQFF	TGTGCCTGGAGTGTACGGGATGCGGGGGAGCAGTTCTTC
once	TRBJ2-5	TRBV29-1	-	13	CSVLQRVGETQYF	TGCAGCGTCCTACAACGGGTAGGAGAGACCCAGTACTTC
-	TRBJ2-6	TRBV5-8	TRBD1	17	CASSLHEGASGANVLTF	TGTGCCAGCAGCTTGCACGAGGGGGCGTCTGGGGCCAACGTCCTGACTTTC
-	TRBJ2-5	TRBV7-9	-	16	CASSLETDRNQETQYF	TGTGCCAGCAGCTTAGAGACGGACAGAAATCAAGAGACCCAGTACTTC
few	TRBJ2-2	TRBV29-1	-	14	CSVRPEAGAGELFF	TGCAGCGTCCGACCAGAGGCAGGGGCCGGGGAGCTGTTTTTT
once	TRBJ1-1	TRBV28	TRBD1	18	CASPGGDSLGSGNTEAFF	TGTGCCAGCCCAGGTGGGGACAGTTTGGGCAGTGGGAACACTGAAGCTTTCTTT